This T cell receptor beta chain derives from a study of beta chain features in type 1 diabetes. Study-level findings and limits: For Type 1 diabetes patients, all four CD4+ subsets carried TCRB CDR3s that were moderately but significantly shorter.

Germline V lookup: CDR1 SGHRS, CDR2 YFSETQ. The CDR3 is 15 amino acids. The V end lost 3 bases, the J end lost 2 bases, and 13 bases lay between the germline ends. Purity exceeded 98% in all sorted populations. This clone was picked up a small number of times. Its antigen remains unidentified. Expressed TCRB transcripts were sequenced, since all the RNA that had been isolated was reverse transcribed. Measured with immunoSEQ multiplex PCR; TCRdb has only the in-frame clones, and not every one. The sample contains under 850,000 clones, roughly an eighth of which appear only once. This clonotype originated in a man between 18 and 35 years old with type 1 diabetes. Material: naive CD4+ T cells from blood. V is TRBV5-1 and J is TRBJ2-3; D may be TRBD1 (6 bases). DNA for the CDR3: TGCGCCAGCAGCTGGAACCGGGACACCACAGATACGCAGTATTTT. As protein: CASSWNRDTTDTQYF.